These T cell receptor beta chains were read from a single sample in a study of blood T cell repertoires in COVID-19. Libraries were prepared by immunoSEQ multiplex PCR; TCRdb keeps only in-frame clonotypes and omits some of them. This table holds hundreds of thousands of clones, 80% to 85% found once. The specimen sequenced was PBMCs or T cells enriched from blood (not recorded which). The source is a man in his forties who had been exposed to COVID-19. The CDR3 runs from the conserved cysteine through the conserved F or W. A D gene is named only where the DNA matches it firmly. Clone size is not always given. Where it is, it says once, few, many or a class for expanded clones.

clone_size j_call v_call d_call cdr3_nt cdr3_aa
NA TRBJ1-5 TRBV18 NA TGTGCCAGCTCACGGACAGACCCCAATCAGCCCCAGCATTTT CASSRTDPNQPQHF
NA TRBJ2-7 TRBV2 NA TGTGCCAGCAGCGGAGTATACGAGCAGTACTTC CASSGVYEQYF
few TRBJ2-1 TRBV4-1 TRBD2 TGCGCCAGCAGCCAGGGACTAGCGGGAGAGGGGGTGTCCTACAATGAGCAGTTCTTC CASSQGLAGEGVSYNEQFF
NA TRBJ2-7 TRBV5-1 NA TGCGCCAGCAGCTTGTCAGCGGACTCCTACGAGCAGTACTTC CASSLSADSYEQYF
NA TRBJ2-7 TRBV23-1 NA TGCGCCAGCAGTCAATCTTTCCGGGTGCAGTACTTC CASSQSFRVQYF
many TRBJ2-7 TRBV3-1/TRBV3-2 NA TGTGCCAGCAGCTTGGGGGGTGGGCCCTACGAGCAGTACTTC CASSLGGGPYEQYF
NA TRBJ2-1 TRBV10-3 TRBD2 TGTGCCATCAGTGATAAAGGGAGGGGTGAGCAGTTCTTC CAISDKGRGEQFF
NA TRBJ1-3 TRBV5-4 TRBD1 TGTGCCAGCAGCTCAGACAGGGGGTTTTCTGGAAACACCATATATTTT CASSSDRGFSGNTIYF
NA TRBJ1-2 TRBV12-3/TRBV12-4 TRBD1 TGTGCCAGCAGTCAACCGGGACAGGGGGCCAACTTC CASSQPGQGANF
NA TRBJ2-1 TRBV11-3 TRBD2 TGTGCCAGCAGTTCGTATCTAGCGGTTTACAATGAGCAGTTCTTC CASSSYLAVYNEQFF
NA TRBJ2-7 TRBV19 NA TGTGCCAGTAGTATAGGGTCCGGGAACGAGCAGTACTTC CASSIGSGNEQYF
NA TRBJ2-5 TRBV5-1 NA TGCGCCAGCACCTCAGGGGCAGAGACCCAGTACTTC CASTSGAETQYF
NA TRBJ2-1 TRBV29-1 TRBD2 TGCAGCGCCCATCTGGGGGGGAATGAGCAGTTCTTC CSAHLGGNEQFF
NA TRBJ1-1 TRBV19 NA TGTGCCAGTAGTCTATTGGTCAACACTGAAGCTTTCTTT CASSLLVNTEAFF
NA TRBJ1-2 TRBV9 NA TGTGCCAGCAGCGTAGAACAGCGGACTAACTATGGCTACACCTTC CASSVEQRTNYGYTF
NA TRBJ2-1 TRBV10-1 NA TGCGCCAGTCGCCCACAGGGTTCTAATGAGCAGTTCTTC CASRPQGSNEQFF
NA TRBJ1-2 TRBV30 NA TGTGCCGCCTTCCACAGTACCAACTATGGCTACACCTTC CAAFHSTNYGYTF
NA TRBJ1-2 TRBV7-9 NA TGTGCCAGCAGCTTAGATGGCCATGGCTACACCTTC CASSLDGHGYTF
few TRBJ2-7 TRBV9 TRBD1 TGTGCCAGCAGCGTAGGAGAGGGGGCGTTTTCTTACGAGCAGTACTTC CASSVGEGAFSYEQYF
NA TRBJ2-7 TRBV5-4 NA TGTGCCAGCGGACATCATCACTCCTACGAGCAGTACTTC CASGHHHSYEQYF
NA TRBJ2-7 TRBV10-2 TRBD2 TGCGCCAGCAGTGGTCCATTTGCGGGAGGGTCCTACGAGCAGTACTTC CASSGPFAGGSYEQYF
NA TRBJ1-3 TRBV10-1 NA TGCGCCAGCAGCGCCGGAGACGCCAGGGATTTCGGAAACACCATATATTTT CASSAGDARDFGNTIYF
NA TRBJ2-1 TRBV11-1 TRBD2 TGTGCCAGCAGCTTAGCGGGTCGCGGGAGCGATTTAAATGAGCAGTTCTTC CASSLAGRGSDLNEQFF
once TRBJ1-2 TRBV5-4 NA TGTGCCAGCAGCTCAGCCAGAGCCCGGGGGGCCTATGGCTACACCTTC CASSSARARGAYGYTF
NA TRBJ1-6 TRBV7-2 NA TGTGCCAGCAGCCCGGGACTTTCTAATTCACCCCTCCACTTT CASSPGLSNSPLHF
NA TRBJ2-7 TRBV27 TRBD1 TGTGCCAGCAGTGCAACCGGGACAGTCGCCTACGAGCAGTACTTC CASSATGTVAYEQYF
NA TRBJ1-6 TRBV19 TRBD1 TGTGCCAGTAGTATAGTTGGCCAGGGGGTAATCTCGGATTCACCCCTCCACTTT CASSIVGQGVISDSPLHF
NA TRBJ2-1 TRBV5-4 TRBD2 TGTGCCAGCAGCTTGGGGGGACTAGCGGGATTGGGCAATGAGCAGTTCTTC CASSLGGLAGLGNEQFF
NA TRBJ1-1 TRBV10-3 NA TGTGCCATCAAGCTAACTGATAACACTGAAGCTTTCTTT CAIKLTDNTEAFF
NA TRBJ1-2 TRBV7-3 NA TGTGCCAGCAGCTTCGACAGGTCCTATGGCTACACCTTC CASSFDRSYGYTF
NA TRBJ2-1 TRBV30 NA TGTGCCTGGAGTGACGCCGGGACAAGGGGTTTGTGGGTCCAGTTCTTC CAWSDAGTRGLWVQFF
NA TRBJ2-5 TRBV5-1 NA TGCGCCAGCAGCTCACAGGGAATTCAAGAGACCCAGTACTTC CASSSQGIQETQYF
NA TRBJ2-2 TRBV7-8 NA TGTGCCAGCAGCTCACCAGGACTACCCCCGAACACCGGGGAGCTGTTTTTT CASSSPGLPPNTGELFF
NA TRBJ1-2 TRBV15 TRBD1 TGTGCCACCAGCCCTACAGGGGGCAATAACTATGGCTACACCTTC CATSPTGGNNYGYTF
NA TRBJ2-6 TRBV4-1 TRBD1 TGCGCCAGCAGTCGCCTCGGACAGGGGAAGCGGTCTGGGGCCAACGTCCTGACTTTC CASSRLGQGKRSGANVLTF
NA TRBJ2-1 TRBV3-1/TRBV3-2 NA TGTGCCACCGGGCGGGGCACCCAGAACAATGAGCAGTTCTTC CATGRGTQNNEQFF
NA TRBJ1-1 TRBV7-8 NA TGTGCCAGCAGCGCACAGGCCAACACTGAAGCTTTCTTT CASSAQANTEAFF
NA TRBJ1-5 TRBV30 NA TGTGCCTGGAATACAGGAATTAGTCAGCCCCAGCATTTT CAWNTGISQPQHF
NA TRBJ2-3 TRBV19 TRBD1 TGTGCCAGTAGCGGGGACAGCCTGAAATATTTT CASSGDSLKYF
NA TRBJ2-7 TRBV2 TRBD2 TGTGCCAGCACGTCTAGCGGGGCCCTAGTGGAGCAGTACTTC CASTSSGALVEQYF
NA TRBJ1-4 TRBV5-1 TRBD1 TGCGCCAGCAGCTTCAGTTTGACAGGGTTGACAACTAATGAAAAACTGTTTTTT CASSFSLTGLTTNEKLFF
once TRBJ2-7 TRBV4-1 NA TGCGCCAGCAGCCAAGATCCGGACAGATACTCCTACGAGCAGTACTTC CASSQDPDRYSYEQYF
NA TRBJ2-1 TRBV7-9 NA TGTGCCAGCAGCTTAGATACCGGGGATGAGCAGTTCTTC CASSLDTGDEQFF
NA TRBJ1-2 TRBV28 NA TGTGCCAGCAGTTCCCCGGGAGGCTTAGGAGGCTACACCTTC CASSSPGGLGGYTF
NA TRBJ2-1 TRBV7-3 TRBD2 TGTGCCAGCAGCCACCCGGGGCGGGAGGCTGTAAATGAGCAGTTCTTC CASSHPGREAVNEQFF
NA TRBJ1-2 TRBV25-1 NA TGTGCCAGCAGTCCCACCAACTCTGGCTACACCTTC CASSPTNSGYTF
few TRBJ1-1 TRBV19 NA TGTGCCAGTAGGGGTTACAGTTTGAACACTGAAGCTTTCTTT CASRGYSLNTEAFF
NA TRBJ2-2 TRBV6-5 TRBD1 TGTGCCAGCAGTTCACAGGGGGGGAACACCGGGGAGCTGTTTTTT CASSSQGGNTGELFF
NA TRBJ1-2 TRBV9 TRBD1 TGTGCCAGCAGCGTAGAAGGACAGGGGGCGTTCGGCTACACCTTC CASSVEGQGAFGYTF
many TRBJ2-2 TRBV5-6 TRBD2 TGTGCCAGCAGCTTGTTGGTAGCGGGGTTAATTGCCGGGGAGCTGTTTTTT CASSLLVAGLIAGELFF
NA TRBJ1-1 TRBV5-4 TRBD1 TGTGCCAGCAGCAAAATCGCCCAGGGGGGAGACACTGAAGCTTTCTTT CASSKIAQGGDTEAFF
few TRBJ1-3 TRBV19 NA TGTGCCAGTAGCGCCACTCGGGGGGCCTTCTCTGGAAACACCATATATTTT CASSATRGAFSGNTIYF
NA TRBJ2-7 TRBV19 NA TGTGCCAGTAGTCCACCCGGGGTTAGCTCCTACGAGCAGTACTTC CASSPPGVSSYEQYF
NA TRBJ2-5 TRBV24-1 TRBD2 TGTGCCACCAGTGTGACCGGGAGGGAGACCCAGTACTTC CATSVTGRETQYF
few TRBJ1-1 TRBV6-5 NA TGTGCCAGCACTTGGGCGTCCGAAGCTTTCTTT CASTWASEAFF